Below, 11 T cell receptor beta chains from the same sample are listed, as sequenced in a study of control samples from healthy donors and cancer patients. Here immunoSEQ multiplex PCR was the method, and the copy in TCRdb shows in-frame clones only, minus some. This sample carries about 160,000 clones, approximately 94% of them seen once, and the ten largest clones take around 13%. Material for sequencing was PBMCs. These TCRs come from a man between 60 and 75 years old with colorectal cancer.

V is TRBV28 and J is TRBJ2-6; 7 nucleotides align to TRBD1. This CDR3 region has 17 residues. With 4 bases clipped from V and 0 bases from J, the junction kept 6 bases outside the gene matches. Germline CDR1 and CDR2: MDHEN and SYDVKM. DNA of the CDR3: TGTGCCAGCAGTTCGACAGGGTTTAGCTCTGGGGCCAACGTCCTGACTTTC. This encodes CASSSTGFSSGANVLTF.

CDR3 nucleotides: TGTGCCATCAGTGAGGTTCGAGGGGGAGCCACAGATACGCAGTATTTT. Its protein product is CAISEVRGGATDTQYF. The chain combines TRBV10-3 with TRBJ2-3; maybe TRBD1 (6 bases). V lost 2 bases, J lost 2 bases, and 14 bases lay in between. Germline V gene data show CDR1 as ENHRY and CDR2 as SYGVKD. The CDR3 totals 16 residues.

The rearrangement joins TRBV19 to TRBJ2-7; D perhaps matches TRBD1 (7 bases). This CDR3 is 14 amino acids long. V dropped 6 bases and J dropped 3 bases, with 15 bases sitting between them. The germline V gene encodes CDR1 LNHDA and CDR2 SQIVND (reference sequence). The DNA of the CDR3 is TGTGCCAGTAGGCCGGCAGGGGGGAGCTACGAGCAGTACTTC. This sequence encodes CASRPAGGSYEQYF. The full variable domain, rest sourced from reference TRBV19 and TRBJ2-7, is DGGITQSPKYLFRKEGQNVTLSCEQNLNHDAMYWYRQDPGQGLRLIYYSQIVNDFQKGDIAEGYSVSREKKESFPLTVTSAQKNPTAFYLCASRPAGGSYEQYFGPGTRLTVT.

The chain carries TRBV4-3 and TRBJ2-7; 10 bases map to TRBD1. V lost 4 bases and J lost 2; bases outside the gene matches: 2. Looked up from germline, CDR1 is LGHNA and CDR2 is YSLEER. The CDR3 has 14 amino acids. CDR3 in DNA: TGCGCCAGCAGCCCCGGGACAGGGGCCTACGAGCAGTACTTC. This gives the protein CASSPGTGAYEQYF.

The count of this clone is one. J is TRBJ1-5 and V is TRBV19, with a weak D call TRBD1 (6 bases). In germline, CDR1 is LNHDA, CDR2 SQIVND (reference sequence). V was cut by 6 bases and J by 7 bases, with 16 bases left in between. The CDR3 contains 14 residues. The CDR3 DNA reads TGTGCCAGTAGCTTCCTAACAGGGAGACAGCCCCAGCATTTT. It translates to CASSFLTGRQPQHF.

This sequence joins TRBV24-1 and TRBJ2-7, with D maybe TRBD1 (6 bases). Germline V gene lookup returns CDR1 KGHDR and CDR2 SFDVKD. V was shortened by 4 bases and J by 3 bases, with 9 bases between the two germline ends. There are 13 residues in the CDR3. The CDR3 DNA sequence: TGTGCCACCAGTGACTCGACAGGCTACGAGCAGTACTTC. It specifies CATSDSTGYEQYF.

V is TRBV27 and J is TRBJ1-4; a weak D match, TRBD1 (5 bases). From germline, CDR1 is MNHEY and CDR2 SMNVEV (reference sequence). The CDR3 runs to 14 residues. Trimming removed 5 bases from V and 5 bases from J, with 12 bases in between. CDR3 region: CASSPMGGNEKLFF. The CDR3 DNA sequence: TGTGCCAGCAGTCCGATGGGGGGGAATGAAAAACTGTTTTTT.

This chain uses TRBV9 with TRBJ2-4; 9 bases agree with TRBD1. Germline V gene lookup returns CDR1 SGDLS and CDR2 YYNGEE. V lost 4 bases, J lost 10 bases, and 9 bases stayed unmatched. The CDR3 has 14 amino acids. CDR3 protein: CASSPGTGIRIQYF. CDR3 sequence (DNA): TGTGCCAGCAGCCCCGGGACAGGGATAAGGATTCAGTACTTC.

The chain has TRBV2 and TRBJ1-2; TRBD1 aligns across 7 bases. The CDR3 runs 14 residues. The germline CDR1 and CDR2 sequences are SNHLY and FYNNEI. Losses at the gene ends were 4 bases for V and 4 bases for J; bases not matched to a gene: 6. In DNA, the CDR3 is TGTGCCAGCAGTGGGGACAGAGAATTCTATGGCTACACCTTC. This gives the protein CASSGDREFYGYTF.

This chain uses TRBV30 with TRBJ2-7; 8 nucleotides match TRBD2. J was trimmed by 4 bases and V by 5 bases; bases with no gene match: 10. This CDR3 is built from 14 residues. Germline CDR1 and CDR2: GTSNPN and SVGIG (reference sequence). The chain's CDR3 is CAWSLRGGFYEQYF. DNA for the CDR3: TGTGCCTGGTCACTCCGGGGGGGCTTTTACGAGCAGTACTTC.

The chain is built from TRBV15 and TRBJ2-5; 9 bases match TRBD1. CDR3 length equals 14 residues. The J segment lost 5 bases and the V segment lost 1 base, leaving 2 bases of the junction unmatched. Germline V CDR1 and CDR2: LNHNV, YYDKDF (reference sequence). The DNA for the CDR3 is TGTGCCACCAGCAGAGGGGGACAGGGTGAGACCCAGTACTTC. It codes for CATSRGGQGETQYF.